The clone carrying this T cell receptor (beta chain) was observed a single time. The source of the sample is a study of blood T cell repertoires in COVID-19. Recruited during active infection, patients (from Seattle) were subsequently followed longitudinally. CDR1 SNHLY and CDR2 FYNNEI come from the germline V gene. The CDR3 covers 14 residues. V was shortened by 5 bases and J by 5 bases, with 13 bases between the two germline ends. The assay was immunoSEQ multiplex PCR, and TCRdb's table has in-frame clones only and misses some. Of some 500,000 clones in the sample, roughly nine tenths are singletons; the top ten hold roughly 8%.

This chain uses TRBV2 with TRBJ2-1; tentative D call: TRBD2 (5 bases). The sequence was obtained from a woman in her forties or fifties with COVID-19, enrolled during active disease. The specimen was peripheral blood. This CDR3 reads CASSPRAGDNEQFF. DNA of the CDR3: TGTGCCAGCAGTCCTAGGGCGGGTGACAATGAGCAGTTCTTC.